These T cell receptor beta chains were read from a single sample in a study of early T cells in non-severe SARS-CoV-2 infection. TCRdb reprocessed the 5' RACE reads via MiXCR and lists one record per CDR3 protein. The sample includes about 130,000 distinct CDR3 sequences, just under 15% seen only once; the top ten take roughly a fifth. What was sequenced was whole blood. The receptors stem from an adult who was a healthcare worker with PCR-confirmed SARS-CoV-2 infection or an uninfected control (not recorded which). The CDR3 runs from the conserved cysteine through the conserved F or W. Fields, in order: CDR3 protein, CDR3 DNA, J gene, D gene, V gene, clone size. D genes are given only for firm matches. Part of the rows lack a size; the others show once, few, many or a class for expanded clones.

CASSPRQGNHYNEQFF | TGTGCCAGCAGCCCGCGACAGGGGAATCACTACAATGAGCAGTTCTTC | TRBJ2-1 | TRBD1 | TRBV14 | NA
CASSFQHTGEGYTF | TGTGCCAGCTCCTTTCAGCATACAGGAGAAGGCTACACCTTC | TRBJ1-2 | NA | TRBV18 | many
CASSLGQREETQYF | TGCGCCAGCAGCTTAGGACAGCGAGAAGAGACCCAGTACTTC | TRBJ2-5 | NA | TRBV5-1 | NA
CASSRAGMWETQYF | TGTGCCAGCAGCCGCGCAGGGATGTGGGAGACCCAGTACTTC | TRBJ2-5 | NA | TRBV3-1 | NA
CASSDLWQPQHF | TGTGCCAGCAGTGACTTGTGGCAGCCCCAGCATTTT | TRBJ1-5 | NA | TRBV12-3/TRBV12-4 | few
CSVDNRAGGYNEQFF | TGCAGCGTTGATAACCGAGCGGGGGGTTACAATGAGCAGTTCTTC | TRBJ2-1 | TRBD2 | TRBV29-1 | NA
CSAREGQGVPEAFF | TGCAGTGCTAGAGAAGGACAGGGCGTCCCTGAAGCTTTCTTT | TRBJ1-1 | TRBD1 | TRBV20-1 | few
CASRGLAATYEQYF | TGTGCCAGCAGGGGACTAGCGGCCACCTACGAGCAGTACTTC | TRBJ2-7 | TRBD2 | TRBV6-1 | NA
CASSPRTSGTGNEQFF | TGTGCCAGCAGCCCTCGGACTAGCGGGACGGGGAATGAGCAGTTCTTC | TRBJ2-1 | TRBD2 | TRBV12-3/TRBV12-4 | few
CAWVPSPAEAFF | TGTGCCTGGGTACCCAGTCCAGCTGAAGCTTTCTTT | TRBJ1-1 | NA | TRBV30 | many
CASSQGTGRENQPQHF | TGTGCCAGCAGCCAGGGGACAGGCCGGGAAAATCAGCCCCAGCATTTT | TRBJ1-5 | TRBD1 | TRBV3-1 | few
CSVAGQGAGANVLTF | TGCAGCGTCGCGGGACAGGGGGCTGGGGCCAACGTCCTGACTTTC | TRBJ2-6 | TRBD1 | TRBV29-1 | many
CASSPWTSGGPTDTQYF | TGTGCCAGCAGTCCCTGGACTAGCGGGGGACCGACAGATACGCAGTATTTT | TRBJ2-3 | TRBD2 | TRBV11-2 | NA
CASSFGGAQYF | TGCGCCAGCAGCTTCGGGGGTGCGCAGTATTTT | TRBJ2-3 | NA | TRBV5-1 | NA
CATSDPGTGGNLAFF | TGTGCCACCAGTGATCCCGGGACAGGGGGAAATTTAGCTTTCTTT | TRBJ1-1 | TRBD1 | TRBV24-1 | NA
CASSPGGNYEQYF | TGTGCCAGCTCACCTGGGGGTAACTACGAGCAGTACTTC | TRBJ2-7 | NA | TRBV7-9 | many
CASSLAGTANYEQYF | TGTGCCAGCAGCTTAGCCGGGACAGCTAACTACGAGCAGTACTTC | TRBJ2-7 | TRBD1 | TRBV11-2 | NA
CASSLVPVSAEAFF | TGTGCCAGCAGCTTAGTCCCCGTGTCTGCTGAAGCTTTCTTT | TRBJ1-1 | NA | TRBV7-9 | NA
CASSFHPGAVNYGYTF | TGTGCCAGCAGCTTTCATCCAGGGGCGGTTAACTATGGCTACACCTTC | TRBJ1-2 | NA | TRBV7-9 | NA
CATSDPGGSYNEQFF | TGTGCCACCTCGGATCCGGGTGGGTCCTACAATGAGCAGTTCTTC | TRBJ2-1 | NA | TRBV12-3/TRBV12-4 | few
CASSHDWAEGTDTQYF | TGTGCCAGCAGCCACGACTGGGCGGAGGGCACAGATACGCAGTATTTT | TRBJ2-3 | NA | TRBV11-2 | many
CASSLDGSGSPLHF | TGCGCCAGCAGCTTGGATGGGTCGGGTTCACCCCTCCACTTT | TRBJ1-6 | NA | TRBV5-1 | NA
CASSLIRRDRYNEQFF | TGTGCCAGCAGCTTAATTAGGCGGGACAGGTACAATGAGCAGTTCTTC | TRBJ2-1 | TRBD1 | TRBV7-3 | few
CASSFEMAGPQHF | TGTGCCAGCAGTTTTGAGATGGCAGGGCCCCAGCATTTT | TRBJ1-5 | NA | TRBV12-3/TRBV12-4 | NA